This is a list of T cell receptor beta chains from one sample in a study of cytomegalovirus exposure and HLA in healthy donors. Some clones are missing from TCRdb's copy, which holds only in-frame ones; the method was immunoSEQ multiplex PCR. The table lists 150,000 to 200,000 clones, approximately 74% of them singletons. The specimen was PBMCs. All receptors come from a young woman in good health and CMV-seronegative. CDR3s include the opening cysteine and the closing phenylalanine or tryptophan. Fields, in order: clone size, J gene, V gene, D gene, CDR3 length, CDR3 DNA, CDR3 protein. The D gene is left open where the match is weak. Rows may omit the clone size; those that give it use once, few, many or a size class.

abundance: -
j_gene: TRBJ1-2
v_gene: TRBV27
d_gene: -
len: 16
CDR3nt: TGTGCCAGCAGTTTATCCTCGCGACTAGCTAACTATGGCTACACCTTC
CDR3aa: CASSLSSRLANYGYTF

abundance: -
j_gene: TRBJ1-3
v_gene: TRBV5-1
d_gene: -
len: 15
CDR3nt: TGCGCCAGCAGCTTAGGAGGAGTAAATGGAAACACCATATATTTT
CDR3aa: CASSLGGVNGNTIYF

abundance: -
j_gene: TRBJ2-1
v_gene: TRBV7-9
d_gene: -
len: 15
CDR3nt: TGTGCCAGCAGCTTAAGGGGAGGGGGGGCTGATGAGCAGTTCTTC
CDR3aa: CASSLRGGGADEQFF

abundance: -
j_gene: TRBJ1-5
v_gene: TRBV4-1
d_gene: TRBD1
len: 17
CDR3nt: TGCGCCAGCAGGCTTGGTCCGGGACAGGATGGCAATCAGCCCCAGCATTTT
CDR3aa: CASRLGPGQDGNQPQHF

abundance: -
j_gene: TRBJ1-5
v_gene: TRBV2
d_gene: -
len: 13
CDR3nt: TGTGCCAGCAGTGTTGAGGGGGATCAGCCCCAGCATTTT
CDR3aa: CASSVEGDQPQHF

abundance: -
j_gene: TRBJ2-6
v_gene: TRBV7-2
d_gene: -
len: 15
CDR3nt: TGTGCCAGCAGCCCAGAATTATCTGGGGCCAACGTCCTGACTTTC
CDR3aa: CASSPELSGANVLTF

abundance: -
j_gene: TRBJ2-5
v_gene: TRBV7-2
d_gene: -
len: 14
CDR3nt: TGTGCCAGCAGCCGCCTCCTCGGTACAGAGACCCAGTACTTC
CDR3aa: CASSRLLGTETQYF

abundance: -
j_gene: TRBJ1-1
v_gene: TRBV13
d_gene: -
len: 13
CDR3nt: TGTGCCAGCAGCCCCAGGGAGGGCACTGAAGCTTTCTTT
CDR3aa: CASSPREGTEAFF

abundance: -
j_gene: TRBJ2-7
v_gene: TRBV6-6
d_gene: TRBD2
len: 15
CDR3nt: TGTGCCAGCAGTTACCTACTAGCGGGAGGCTACGAGCAGTACTTC
CDR3aa: CASSYLLAGGYEQYF

abundance: -
j_gene: TRBJ2-2
v_gene: TRBV6-6
d_gene: -
len: 12
CDR3nt: TGTGCCAGCAGCTCCCCTCCCGGGGAGCTGTTTTTT
CDR3aa: CASSSPPGELFF

abundance: -
j_gene: TRBJ2-4
v_gene: TRBV27
d_gene: TRBD1
len: 15
CDR3nt: TGTGCCAGCAGCCCATTTAGACAGGGGGCAAACATTCAGTACTTC
CDR3aa: CASSPFRQGANIQYF

abundance: once
j_gene: TRBJ1-6
v_gene: TRBV29-1
d_gene: TRBD1
len: 12
CDR3nt: TGCAGCGTCGGGACAGGGGGTTCACCCCTCCACTTT
CDR3aa: CSVGTGGSPLHF

abundance: -
j_gene: TRBJ2-5
v_gene: TRBV7-2
d_gene: -
len: 15
CDR3nt: TGTGCCAGCAGCTTAGTAAGCGGCTTCGGGGAGACCCAGTACTTC
CDR3aa: CASSLVSGFGETQYF

abundance: -
j_gene: TRBJ2-7
v_gene: TRBV7-9
d_gene: -
len: 15
CDR3nt: TGTGCCAGCAGCTTAAGATTCACAGGAGACTACGAGCAGTACTTC
CDR3aa: CASSLRFTGDYEQYF

abundance: -
j_gene: TRBJ2-1
v_gene: TRBV4-3
d_gene: TRBD2
len: 15
CDR3nt: TGCGCCAGCAGCCAAGTATCCAGCGGGAACTATGAGCAGTTCTTC
CDR3aa: CASSQVSSGNYEQFF

abundance: -
j_gene: TRBJ2-7
v_gene: TRBV7-2
d_gene: TRBD1
len: 14
CDR3nt: TGTGCCAGCAGCTGGGGGACAGGGGAACTCGAGCAGTACTTC
CDR3aa: CASSWGTGELEQYF

abundance: -
j_gene: TRBJ1-3
v_gene: TRBV28
d_gene: -
len: 14
CDR3nt: TGTGCCAGCAGTTTAATAGGGGGAGGAAACACCATATATTTT
CDR3aa: CASSLIGGGNTIYF

abundance: -
j_gene: TRBJ2-7
v_gene: TRBV28
d_gene: TRBD1
len: 15
CDR3nt: TGTGCCAGCAGCTCACTCGGACAGGGTCTTCACGAGCAGTACTTC
CDR3aa: CASSSLGQGLHEQYF

abundance: few
j_gene: TRBJ1-5
v_gene: TRBV4-3
d_gene: -
len: 15
CDR3nt: TGCGCCAGCAGCCAAGGCGTCAGAGGGAGTCAGCCCCAGCATTTT
CDR3aa: CASSQGVRGSQPQHF

abundance: -
j_gene: TRBJ1-3
v_gene: TRBV6-5
d_gene: TRBD1
len: 13
CDR3nt: TGTGCCAGCTACAGGGGCGCTGGAAACACCATATATTTT
CDR3aa: CASYRGAGNTIYF

abundance: -
j_gene: TRBJ2-1
v_gene: TRBV9
d_gene: TRBD1
len: 16
CDR3nt: TGTGCCAGCAGCGTAAACAGGGGGCCCACCTACAATGAGCAGTTCTTC
CDR3aa: CASSVNRGPTYNEQFF

abundance: -
j_gene: TRBJ1-5
v_gene: TRBV19
d_gene: -
len: 14
CDR3nt: TGTGCCAGTAGTACCACAGTACTCAATCAGCCCCAGCATTTT
CDR3aa: CASSTTVLNQPQHF

abundance: -
j_gene: TRBJ1-1
v_gene: TRBV5-1
d_gene: -
len: 15
CDR3nt: TGCGCCAGCAGCTTGCAGGGATCAAAGAACACTGAAGCTTTCTTT
CDR3aa: CASSLQGSKNTEAFF

abundance: -
j_gene: TRBJ1-5
v_gene: TRBV6-1
d_gene: TRBD1
len: 13
CDR3nt: TGTGCCAGCAGTCAGGGGGCAGGTCAGCCCCAGCATTTT
CDR3aa: CASSQGAGQPQHF

abundance: -
j_gene: TRBJ2-7
v_gene: TRBV7-8
d_gene: -
len: 13
CDR3nt: TGTGCCAGCAGCGTGCTAGAATCCTACGAGCAGTACTTC
CDR3aa: CASSVLESYEQYF

abundance: -
j_gene: TRBJ1-3
v_gene: TRBV18
d_gene: -
len: 15
CDR3nt: TGTGCCAGCTCACCGGGCAGCTCATTAGGAAACACCATATATTTT
CDR3aa: CASSPGSSLGNTIYF

abundance: -
j_gene: TRBJ2-2
v_gene: TRBV2
d_gene: TRBD2
len: 18
CDR3nt: TGTGCCAGCAGGGCGGGACTAGCGGGGGGCGCGAACACCGGGGAGCTGTTTTTT
CDR3aa: CASRAGLAGGANTGELFF

abundance: -
j_gene: TRBJ2-4
v_gene: TRBV19
d_gene: -
len: 10
CDR3nt: TGTGCCCTAACCAAAAACATTCAGTACTTC
CDR3aa: CALTKNIQYF

abundance: -
j_gene: TRBJ2-1
v_gene: TRBV11-2
d_gene: -
len: 15
CDR3nt: TGTGCCAGCAGCTTAAACGCCGCGGCATACAATGAGCAGTTCTTC
CDR3aa: CASSLNAAAYNEQFF

abundance: -
j_gene: TRBJ1-2
v_gene: TRBV15
d_gene: -
len: 16
CDR3nt: TGTGCCACCAGCAGAGATCTACCCGACAGGAGCTATGGCTACACCTTC
CDR3aa: CATSRDLPDRSYGYTF

abundance: -
j_gene: TRBJ2-2
v_gene: TRBV21-1
d_gene: -
len: 16
CDR3nt: TGTGCCAGCAGCAAGACCCAGGGAACGAACACCGGGGAGCTGTTTTTT
CDR3aa: CASSKTQGTNTGELFF

abundance: -
j_gene: TRBJ1-4
v_gene: TRBV12-5
d_gene: -
len: 15
CDR3nt: TGTGCTAGTGGTTTGGGGGACACAACTAATGAAAAACTGTTTTTT
CDR3aa: CASGLGDTTNEKLFF

abundance: once
j_gene: TRBJ2-1
v_gene: TRBV5-1
d_gene: TRBD2
len: 16
CDR3nt: TGCGCCAGCAGCAGCACTAGCGGGGGGACCTACAATGAGCAGTTCTTC
CDR3aa: CASSSTSGGTYNEQFF

abundance: -
j_gene: TRBJ2-5
v_gene: TRBV4-1
d_gene: -
len: 16
CDR3nt: TGCGCCAGCAGCCAAGTTTCCCCTAGCGTTACGGAGACCCAGTACTTC
CDR3aa: CASSQVSPSVTETQYF

abundance: -
j_gene: TRBJ2-1
v_gene: TRBV10-3
d_gene: -
len: 12
CDR3nt: TGTGCCATCGGGACTCTTGCCAATGAGCAGTTCTTC
CDR3aa: CAIGTLANEQFF

abundance: few
j_gene: TRBJ1-5
v_gene: TRBV7-2
d_gene: -
len: 16
CDR3nt: TGTGCCAGCAGCTTAGAAGGGGATGGGGGCAATCAGCCCCAGCATTTT
CDR3aa: CASSLEGDGGNQPQHF

abundance: -
j_gene: TRBJ2-3
v_gene: TRBV27
d_gene: TRBD2
len: 15
CDR3nt: TGTGCCAGCAGTCCGGGACTAGCGGACACAGATACGCAGTATTTT
CDR3aa: CASSPGLADTDTQYF

abundance: -
j_gene: TRBJ2-1
v_gene: TRBV6-6
d_gene: -
len: 13
CDR3nt: TGTGCCAGCAGCATATTCGCCGGTTTAGCCCAGTTCTTC
CDR3aa: CASSIFAGLAQFF

abundance: -
j_gene: TRBJ1-2
v_gene: TRBV9
d_gene: -
len: 14
CDR3nt: TGTGCCAGCAGCGGAACAGACATAGGCTATGGCTACACCTTC
CDR3aa: CASSGTDIGYGYTF

abundance: -
j_gene: TRBJ2-5
v_gene: TRBV6-5
d_gene: TRBD1
len: 12
CDR3nt: TGTGCCAGCTGGGACAGGGAAGAGACCCAGTACTTC
CDR3aa: CASWDREETQYF

abundance: few
j_gene: TRBJ2-1
v_gene: TRBV5-1
d_gene: -
len: 14
CDR3nt: TGCGCCAGCAGCTCGACTATAGGAGACAATGAGCAGTTCTTC
CDR3aa: CASSSTIGDNEQFF

abundance: once
j_gene: TRBJ2-1
v_gene: TRBV14
d_gene: -
len: 14
CDR3nt: TGTGCCAGCAGCCAACTAGGTACCTACAATGAGCAGTTCTTC
CDR3aa: CASSQLGTYNEQFF

abundance: -
j_gene: TRBJ2-7
v_gene: TRBV6-5
d_gene: TRBD2
len: 13
CDR3nt: TGTGCCAGCAGTAGACTAGCGGCGGGGGAGCAGTACTTC
CDR3aa: CASSRLAAGEQYF

abundance: -
j_gene: TRBJ1-1
v_gene: TRBV10-3
d_gene: TRBD1
len: 18
CDR3nt: TGTGCCATCAGTGAGCTACCGGGACAGGGGGCGAAGGGAACTGAAGCTTTCTTT
CDR3aa: CAISELPGQGAKGTEAFF

abundance: -
j_gene: TRBJ2-3
v_gene: TRBV27
d_gene: TRBD2
len: 15
CDR3nt: TGTGCCAGCGGGCCACTAGCGGAAAACACAGATACGCAGTATTTT
CDR3aa: CASGPLAENTDTQYF

abundance: few
j_gene: TRBJ2-3
v_gene: TRBV4-2
d_gene: TRBD2
len: 16
CDR3nt: TGTGCCAGCAGCCAAGATCTAGCGGGGGGCACAGATACGCAGTATTTT
CDR3aa: CASSQDLAGGTDTQYF

abundance: -
j_gene: TRBJ2-3
v_gene: TRBV5-1
d_gene: TRBD1
len: 15
CDR3nt: TGCGCCAGCAGCAAGACAGGGGACTTCACAGATACGCAGTATTTT
CDR3aa: CASSKTGDFTDTQYF

abundance: -
j_gene: TRBJ2-6
v_gene: TRBV7-3
d_gene: -
len: 20
CDR3nt: TGTGCCAGCAGCTTAAGAAGTTTCCAGGAAAACCCCTCTGGGGCCAACGTCCTGACTTTC
CDR3aa: CASSLRSFQENPSGANVLTF

abundance: -
j_gene: TRBJ2-1
v_gene: TRBV6-6
d_gene: TRBD2
len: 15
CDR3nt: TGTGCCAGCAGTTACCCCCTTGGCGGGACTAGTTCTCTGTTCTTC
CDR3aa: CASSYPLGGTSSLFF

abundance: -
j_gene: TRBJ2-7
v_gene: TRBV2
d_gene: -
len: 13
CDR3nt: TGTGCCAGCAGGGGGGGGACACTGGGGGAGCAGTACTTC
CDR3aa: CASRGGTLGEQYF